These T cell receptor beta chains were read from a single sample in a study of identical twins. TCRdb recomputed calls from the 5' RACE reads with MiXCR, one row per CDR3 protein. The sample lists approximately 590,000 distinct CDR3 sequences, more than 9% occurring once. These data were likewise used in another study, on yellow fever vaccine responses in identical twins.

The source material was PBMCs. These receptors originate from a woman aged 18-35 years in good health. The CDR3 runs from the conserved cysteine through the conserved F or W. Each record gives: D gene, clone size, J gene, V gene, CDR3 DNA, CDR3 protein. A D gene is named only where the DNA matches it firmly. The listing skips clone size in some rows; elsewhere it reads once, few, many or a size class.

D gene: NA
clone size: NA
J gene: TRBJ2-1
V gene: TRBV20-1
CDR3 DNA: TGCAGTGCTAGATTACGGGTCGACAATGAGCAGTTCTTC
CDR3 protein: CSARLRVDNEQFF

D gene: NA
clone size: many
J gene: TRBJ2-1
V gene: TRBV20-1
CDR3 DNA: TGCAGTCCCCTCTTGGATGGGCATGAGCAGTTCTTC
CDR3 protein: CSPLLDGHEQFF

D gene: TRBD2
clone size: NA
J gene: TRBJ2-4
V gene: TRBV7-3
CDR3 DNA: TGTGCCAGCAGCTTAGCGGGGGGAACCAAAAACATTCAGTACTTC
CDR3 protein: CASSLAGGTKNIQYF

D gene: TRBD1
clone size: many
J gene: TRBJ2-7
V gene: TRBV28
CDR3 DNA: TGTGCCAGCAGTACGGGGACAGGGGGGCACTCCTACGAGCAGTACTTC
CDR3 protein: CASSTGTGGHSYEQYF

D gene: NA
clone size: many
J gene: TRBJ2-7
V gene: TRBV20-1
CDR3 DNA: TGCAGTGCTAGACTACAGAATCCCGAGCAGTACTTC
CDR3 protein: CSARLQNPEQYF

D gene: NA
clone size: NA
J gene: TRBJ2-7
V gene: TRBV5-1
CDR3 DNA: TGCGCCAGCAGCTTACACAGGGATTACGAGCAGTACTTC
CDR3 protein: CASSLHRDYEQYF

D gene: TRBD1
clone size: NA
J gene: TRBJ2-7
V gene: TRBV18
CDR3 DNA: TGTGCCAGCTCACCAGAAATGGGACAGTTCTTCTACGAGCAGTACTTC
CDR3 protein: CASSPEMGQFFYEQYF

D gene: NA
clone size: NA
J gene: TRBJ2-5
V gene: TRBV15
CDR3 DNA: TGTGCCACCAGCAGAGATCGAGGCTCTAAGTTCCGGCCTCAAGAGACCCAGTACTTC
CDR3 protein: CATSRDRGSKFRPQETQYF

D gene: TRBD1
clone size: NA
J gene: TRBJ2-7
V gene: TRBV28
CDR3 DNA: TGTGCCAGCAGTACTCCGGGACAGGAAGTTGGAGAGCAGTACTTC
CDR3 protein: CASSTPGQEVGEQYF

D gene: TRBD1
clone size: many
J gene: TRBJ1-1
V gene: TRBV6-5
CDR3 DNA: TGTGCCAGCAGTTTCCTCGGACAGGGGGCCAAGAACACTGAAGCTTTCTTT
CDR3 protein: CASSFLGQGAKNTEAFF

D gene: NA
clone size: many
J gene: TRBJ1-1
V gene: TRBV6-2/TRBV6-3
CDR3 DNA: TGTGCCAGCAGTTACCGAATCAGGGGGAACACTGAAGCTTTCTTT
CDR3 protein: CASSYRIRGNTEAFF

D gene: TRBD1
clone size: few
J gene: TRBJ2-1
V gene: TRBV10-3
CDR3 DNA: TGTGCCATCAGCCCCGGGACAGGGGATGGGGTGCAGTTCTTC
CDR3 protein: CAISPGTGDGVQFF

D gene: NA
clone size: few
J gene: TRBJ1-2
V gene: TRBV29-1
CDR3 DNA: TGCAGCGTTGCCCTACAGGGTAACTATGGCTACACCTTC
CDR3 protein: CSVALQGNYGYTF

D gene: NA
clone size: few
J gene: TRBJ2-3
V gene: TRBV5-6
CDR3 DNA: TGTGCCAGCAGCCCATATCCTAAGGGGGCAGATACGCAGTATTTT
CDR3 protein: CASSPYPKGADTQYF

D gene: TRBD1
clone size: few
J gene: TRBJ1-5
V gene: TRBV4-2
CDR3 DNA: TGTGCCAGCAGTCGGAGAGGGGGCACGAGCAATCAGCCCCAGCATTTT
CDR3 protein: CASSRRGGTSNQPQHF

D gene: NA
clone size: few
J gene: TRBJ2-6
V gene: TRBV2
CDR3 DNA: TGTGCCAGCGGGCCCGGGGGTGGGCCCTCTGGGGCCAACGTCCTGACTTTC
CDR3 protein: CASGPGGGPSGANVLTF

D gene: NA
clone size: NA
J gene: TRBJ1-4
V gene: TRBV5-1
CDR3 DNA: TGCGCCAGCAGCTTGGGGTCGTGGGCAACTAATGAAAAACTGTTTTTT
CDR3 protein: CASSLGSWATNEKLFF

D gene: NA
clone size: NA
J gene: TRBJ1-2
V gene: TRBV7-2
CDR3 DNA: TGTGCCAGCAGCTTTAAAACTCAGGGTTTGGGTGGCTACACCTTC
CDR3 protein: CASSFKTQGLGGYTF

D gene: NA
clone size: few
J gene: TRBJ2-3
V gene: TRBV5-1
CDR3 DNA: TGCGCCAGCAGCACCCGGATGTCGAGTGATACGCAGTATTTT
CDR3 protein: CASSTRMSSDTQYF

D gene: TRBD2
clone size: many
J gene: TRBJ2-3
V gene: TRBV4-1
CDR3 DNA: TGCGCCAGCAGCCAAGATCCCCTTCCGCCAAGACTAGCGGGCGCTCCCTCCACAGATACGCAGTATTTT
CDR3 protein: CASSQDPLPPRLAGAPSTDTQYF

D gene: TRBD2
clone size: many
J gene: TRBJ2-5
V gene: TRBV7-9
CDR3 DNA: TGTGCCAGCAGCTTAGTGCGGGGGAGGAACCAAGAGACCCAGTACTTC
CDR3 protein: CASSLVRGRNQETQYF

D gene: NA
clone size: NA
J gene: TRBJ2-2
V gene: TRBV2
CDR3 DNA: TGTGCCAGCACTAGACAGAACACCGGGGAGCTGTTTTTT
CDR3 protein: CASTRQNTGELFF

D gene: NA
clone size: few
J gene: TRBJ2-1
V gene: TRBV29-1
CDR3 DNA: TGCAGCGTTGTGAGGTCGGGGTTTGAGCAGTTCTTC
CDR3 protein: CSVVRSGFEQFF

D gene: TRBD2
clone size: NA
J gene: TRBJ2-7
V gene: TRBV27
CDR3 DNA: TGTGCCAGCAGCAAAAGCGGGAGGGTCGACGAGCAGTACTTC
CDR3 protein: CASSKSGRVDEQYF

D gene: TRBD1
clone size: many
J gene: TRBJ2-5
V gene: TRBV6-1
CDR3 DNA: TGTGCCAGCAGTAGGACAGGGGAGGGAGAGACCCAGTACTTC
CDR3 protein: CASSRTGEGETQYF

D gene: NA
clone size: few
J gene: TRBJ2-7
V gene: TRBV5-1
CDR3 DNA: TGCGCCAGCAGCTTGGCCGGATACTACGAGCAGTACTTC
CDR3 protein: CASSLAGYYEQYF

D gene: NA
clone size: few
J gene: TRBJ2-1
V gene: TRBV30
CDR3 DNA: TGTGCCTGGAGTATCACTAGTTATGAGCAGTTCTTC
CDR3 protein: CAWSITSYEQFF

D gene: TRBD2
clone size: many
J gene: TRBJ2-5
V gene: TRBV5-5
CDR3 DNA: TGTGCCAGCAGCTCGGGACTAGCGGGAGGGCCGTGGGAGACCCAGTACTTC
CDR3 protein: CASSSGLAGGPWETQYF

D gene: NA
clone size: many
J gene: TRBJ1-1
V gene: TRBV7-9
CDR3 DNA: TGTGCCACAAAGGGGAACACTGAAGCTTTCTTT
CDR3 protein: CATKGNTEAFF

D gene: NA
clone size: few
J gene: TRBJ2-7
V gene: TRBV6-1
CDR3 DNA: TGTGCCAGCCGCGGCGCCTACGCACCCTACGAGCAGTACTTC
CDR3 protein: CASRGAYAPYEQYF

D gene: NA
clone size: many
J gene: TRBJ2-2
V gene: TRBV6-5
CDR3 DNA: TGTGCCAGCAGTTATGGTCGTGGGCAGTCCGGGGAGCTGTTTTTT
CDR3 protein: CASSYGRGQSGELFF

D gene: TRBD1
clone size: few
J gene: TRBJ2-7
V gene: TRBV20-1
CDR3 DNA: TGCAGTGCTCTATCCAACTACGACAGGGGTTCCTACGAGCAGTACTTC
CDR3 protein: CSALSNYDRGSYEQYF

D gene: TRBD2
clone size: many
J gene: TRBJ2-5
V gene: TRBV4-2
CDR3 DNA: TGTGCCAGCAGCCAAGCCGTGGGGGGGAACCAAGAGACCCAGTACTTC
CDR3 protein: CASSQAVGGNQETQYF

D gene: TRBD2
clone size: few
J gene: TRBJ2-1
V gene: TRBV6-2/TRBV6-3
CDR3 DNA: TGTGCCAGCAGTTATCCCCTAGCGGGAGTCTACAATGAGCAGTTCTTC
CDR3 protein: CASSYPLAGVYNEQFF

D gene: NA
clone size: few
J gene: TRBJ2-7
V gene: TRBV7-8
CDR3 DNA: TGTGCCAGCAGTTCCGGCGAGTCCTCCTACGAGCAGTACTTC
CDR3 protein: CASSSGESSYEQYF

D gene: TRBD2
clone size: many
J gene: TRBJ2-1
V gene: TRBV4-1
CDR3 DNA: TGCGCCAGCAGCCAAGGGCTAGCGGCTTACAATGAGCAGTTCTTC
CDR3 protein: CASSQGLAAYNEQFF

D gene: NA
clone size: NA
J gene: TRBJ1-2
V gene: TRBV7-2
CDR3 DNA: TGTGCCAGCAGCTTAGGTAATAGCTTCCATGGCTACACCTTC
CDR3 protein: CASSLGNSFHGYTF

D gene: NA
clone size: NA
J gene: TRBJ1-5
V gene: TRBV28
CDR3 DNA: TGTGCCAGCAGTTCCCCTGGACAGCTCAATCAGCCCCAGCATTTT
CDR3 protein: CASSSPGQLNQPQHF

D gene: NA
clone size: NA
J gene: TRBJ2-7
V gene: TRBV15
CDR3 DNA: TGTGCCACCAGCTATAACCGTGACAGGATCTACGAGCAGTACTTC
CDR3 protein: CATSYNRDRIYEQYF

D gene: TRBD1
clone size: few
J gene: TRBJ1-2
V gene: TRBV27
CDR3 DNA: TGTGCCAGCAGTTTACGACAGGGCTACTATGGCTACACCTTC
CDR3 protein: CASSLRQGYYGYTF

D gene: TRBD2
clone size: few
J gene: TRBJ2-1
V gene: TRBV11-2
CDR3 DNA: TGTGCCAGCAGCAATGTAGCGGGAGGGCCCTCCTACAATGAGCAGTTCTTC
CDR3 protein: CASSNVAGGPSYNEQFF

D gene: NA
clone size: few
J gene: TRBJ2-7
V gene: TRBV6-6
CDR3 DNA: TGTGCCAGCAGCTCAGAAGCCTACGAGCAGTACTTC
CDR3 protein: CASSSEAYEQYF

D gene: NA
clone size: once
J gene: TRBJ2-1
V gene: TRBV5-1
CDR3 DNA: TGCGCCAGCAGCAAGGAGGCGGGGGCGACTGAGCAGTTCTTC
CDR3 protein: CASSKEAGATEQFF

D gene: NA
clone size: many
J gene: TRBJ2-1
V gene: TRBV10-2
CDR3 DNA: TGCGCCAGCAGCGAGAGTAAAGGTTTAAATGAGCAGTTCTTC
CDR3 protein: CASSESKGLNEQFF

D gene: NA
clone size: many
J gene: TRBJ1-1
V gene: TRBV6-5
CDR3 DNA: TGTGCCAGCAGTTACAGCCGTTCAATGAACACTGAAGCTTTCTTT
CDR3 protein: CASSYSRSMNTEAFF

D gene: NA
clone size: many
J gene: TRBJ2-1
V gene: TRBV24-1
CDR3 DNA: TGTGCCACCAGTAGGTCTGGACAATACAATGAGCAGTTCTTC
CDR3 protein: CATSRSGQYNEQFF

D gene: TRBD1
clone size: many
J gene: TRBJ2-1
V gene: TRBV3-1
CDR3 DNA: TGTGCCAGCAGCCAAGTTCATCGAGGCAGGGGGCGAGTTGAGCAGTTCTTC
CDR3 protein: CASSQVHRGRGRVEQFF

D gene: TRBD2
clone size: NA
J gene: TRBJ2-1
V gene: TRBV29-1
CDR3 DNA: TGCAGCGTTTCTGGGGAGCGGGAGAGATCCTACAATGAGCAGTTCTTC
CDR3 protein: CSVSGERERSYNEQFF

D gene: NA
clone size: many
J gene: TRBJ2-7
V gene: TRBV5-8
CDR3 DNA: TGTGCCAGCAGCTCAGACGGATCCTACGAGCAGTACTTC
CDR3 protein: CASSSDGSYEQYF

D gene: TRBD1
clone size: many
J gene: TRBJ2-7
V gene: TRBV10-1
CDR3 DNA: TGCGCCAGCGGAGACAGGGGAGACTACGAGCAGTACTTC
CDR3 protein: CASGDRGDYEQYF

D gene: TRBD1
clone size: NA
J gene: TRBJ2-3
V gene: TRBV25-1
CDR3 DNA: TGTGCCAGCAGTCGACAGGGGCCAGATACGCAGTATTTT
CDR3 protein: CASSRQGPDTQYF